The entry below describes one TCR beta chain. As a fraction of the sample, this clone is medium-sized (0.01 to 0.1%). Its antigen is unknown. Qualities for individual bases were not recorded, and no much larger clone is one base off. The sample comes from a study of intratumoral heterogeneity in liver cancer. About the investigation overall: In the full roughly 13-patient cohort, the median age was around 69 years and the majority of patients were male. A total of some 70 multiregional samples from roughly 14 HCC patients, consisting of about 52 tumoral and around 20 adjacent nontumoral regions, were included in the overall cohort. RNA-seq, DNA sequencing, TCR-seq and SNP array data from multiple regions of hepatocellular carcinoma specimens were combined in the study to investigate intratumor heterogeneity. What the authors observed across the whole study: In each sequenced patient, significantly more unique T-cell clonal expansions were found in tumor region a than in region b. Overall T cell clonality did not differ significantly between tumor regions within either sequenced patient. RNA-seq-based estimates of regional differences in tumor-infiltrating lymphocyte burden were reportedly confirmed by TCR sequencing. The authors acknowledged a relatively low patient number and under-sampled tumor-infiltrating lymphocyte representation as limitations.

Using the immunoSEQ assay, the TCR beta chain CDR3 regions were sequenced from genomic DNA. Rearranged VDJ segments were amplified with primers annealing to V and J segments. As for how the authors treated the data: The ImmunoSeq Analyzer software was used to compute clonality and richness metrics. Clones with differential abundance between regions were identified with Fisher's exact test combined with a beta-binomial method for additional stringency. The clones in this table, taken by TCRdb from immuneACCESS, are in-frame only. Not every clone is retained; where verified, under half of the shortfall comes from an unresolved V gene, and the cause of the rest is unknown. V and J calls and clone size are given by that table; D and trimming were obtained from the DNA. For this sample the table gives 6,000 to 8,500 clones, of which 55% were detected only once. The ten top clones hold roughly 14% of the sample.

The H label marked samples taken from distinct, geographically separated regions of the hepatocellular carcinoma nodule. Every patient had early-stage hepatocellular carcinoma and received no therapy prior to surgical resection. Sampled areas lacked macroscopic evidence of necrosis or hemorrhage. Multiple regions from two patients were subjected to TCR sequencing (ImmunoSeq). Frozen tissue samples from resection were taken at least 1 cm away from one another. Genomic DNA was isolated from bulk tissue with the DNeasy blood and tissue kit. From a lookup of the germline V gene, CDR1 and CDR2 are SGHVS and FQNEAQ. The CDR3 starts with the cysteine, ends with the phenylalanine, and has 13 residues. Kept here is only the CDR3 DNA, which spans 39 bases and is read in frame from base 1. V is cut by 7 bases and J by 1 base, and the space between the germline ends is 10 bases.

The TCR originated in a man between 65 and 79 years old with hepatocellular carcinoma. The chain is encoded by TRBV7-8 joined to TRBJ1-1; matching of 6 bases hints at TRBD1 as the D gene. Sequenced material: tumor tissue, taken before any cancer treatment. The DNA sequence is as follows: TGTGCCAGCACTAGGACAGCGAACACTGAAGCTTTCTTT. It encodes CASTRTANTEAFF.